The rows below give T cell receptor beta chains drawn from one sample of a study of blood T cell repertoires in COVID-19. Sequencing used immunoSEQ multiplex PCR; TCRdb keeps in-frame clones, though not all of them. The sample gives 400,000 to 550,000 clones, 85% to 90% of which show up once; more than 4% is in the top ten. What was sequenced was peripheral blood. Receptor source: a woman aged 30 to 39 with acute or convalescent COVID-19. CDR3s include the opening cysteine and the closing phenylalanine or tryptophan. D genes are given only for firm matches. Size values are once, few and many counts, or a class for expanded clones, and some rows have none.

j_call clone_size d_call v_call cdr3_nt cdr3_aa
TRBJ1-4 NA NA TRBV25-1 TGTGCCAGCAGTGAATACACAAGTAATGAAAAACTGTTTTTT CASSEYTSNEKLFF
TRBJ2-1 few NA TRBV12-3/TRBV12-4 TGTGCCAGCAGTCCTTCAGGGGATGAGCAGTTCTTC CASSPSGDEQFF
TRBJ2-7 NA TRBD1 TRBV7-8 TGTGCCAGCAGCTTAGGAGGGACAGGGACATACGAGCAGTACTTC CASSLGGTGTYEQYF
TRBJ2-7 NA NA TRBV6-5 TGTGCCAGCAGTTATTTAACCTACGAGCAGTACTTC CASSYLTYEQYF
TRBJ1-1 NA NA TRBV6-5 TGTGCCAGCAGTTTAGGACAGAGTAACACTGAAGCTTTCTTT CASSLGQSNTEAFF
TRBJ2-7 NA TRBD1 TRBV19 TGTGCCAGTAGTTTCCAACACAGGGGTAGGGACGAGCAGTACTTC CASSFQHRGRDEQYF
TRBJ1-1 few TRBD1 TRBV6-5 TGTGCCAGCGAAGTACAGGGGGGGAACACTGAAGCTTTCTTT CASEVQGGNTEAFF
TRBJ2-1 NA TRBD2 TRBV7-6 TGTGCCAGCAGCTCGATCTTGGGGGGGTCCAGCTCCTACAATGAGCAGTTCTTC CASSSILGGSSSYNEQFF
TRBJ2-7 NA TRBD1 TRBV2 TGTGCCAGCAGTGAAGCGCGGAGGACAGGGGGCGAGCAGTACTTC CASSEARRTGGEQYF
TRBJ1-6 NA TRBD1 TRBV3-1/TRBV3-2 TGTGCCAGCAGCCAGCGGACAGGAGGTAATTCACCCCTCCACTTT CASSQRTGGNSPLHF
TRBJ1-3 NA NA TRBV6-5 TGTGCCAGCAATAGAATAGTCTCTGGAAACACCATATATTTT CASNRIVSGNTIYF
TRBJ2-7 NA NA TRBV7-8 TGTGCCAGCAGCTACAGGGCGATGTACGAGCAGTACTTC CASSYRAMYEQYF
TRBJ2-1 NA NA TRBV14 TGTGCCAGCAGCCAAGACAGGGAGGAGAATGAGCAGTTCTTC CASSQDREENEQFF
TRBJ2-4 NA NA TRBV18 TGTGCCAGCTCACCGGGGGGTACAGCAAACATTCAGTACTTC CASSPGGTANIQYF
TRBJ2-7 once TRBD1 TRBV11-2 TGTGCCAGCAGCTTAGGGACAGGGGCCTACGAGCAGTACTTC CASSLGTGAYEQYF
TRBJ1-1 NA NA TRBV9 TGTGCCAGCAGCGTAGGGGCAGGGCCCACTGAAGCTTTCTTT CASSVGAGPTEAFF
TRBJ2-1 NA NA TRBV5-1 TGCGCCAGCAGCTTGGAAGGGGGCGACGGGGGGGCCGTCGATGAGCAGTTCTTC CASSLEGGDGGAVDEQFF
TRBJ2-5 NA NA TRBV25-1 TGTGCCAGCAGTGAGCGAAGACAGGAAGAGACCCAGTACTTC CASSERRQEETQYF
TRBJ2-5 NA TRBD1 TRBV5-1 TGCGCCAGCGGGACAGTTCAAGAGACCCAGTACTTC CASGTVQETQYF
TRBJ1-3 NA NA TRBV30 TGTGCCTGGAGTGACCGCGGCTCTGGAAACACCATATATTTT CAWSDRGSGNTIYF
TRBJ2-1 NA NA TRBV9 TGTGCCAGCAGCTTTGGTACGCAGGATAAGCAGTTCTTC CASSFGTQDKQFF
TRBJ2-7 NA TRBD1 TRBV2 TGTGCCAGCACCCGACACCCGACTCGTGTGGGACAGGAAACCTACGAGCAGTACTTC CASTRHPTRVGQETYEQYF
TRBJ1-1 NA TRBD1 TRBV6-1 TGTGCCAGCAGTGAAGCCAGGGGGCGGGAAGCTTTCTTT CASSEARGREAFF
TRBJ2-3 NA NA TRBV9 TGTGCCAGCAGCAGACTAGGAGCCACAGATACGCAGTATTTT CASSRLGATDTQYF
TRBJ2-7 NA NA TRBV2 TGTGCCAGCAGAGCATCCTACGAGCAGTACTTC CASRASYEQYF
TRBJ1-6 NA TRBD1 TRBV9 TGTGCCAGCAGCCCCCAGGGACAGGGATATTCACCCCTCCACTTT CASSPQGQGYSPLHF
TRBJ2-7 NA NA TRBV7-9 TGTGCCAGCAGCTTTGGGGCAAGGAGCTCCTACGAGCAGTACTTC CASSFGARSSYEQYF
TRBJ2-7 NA NA TRBV19 TGTGCCAGTAGTATTGATAGCGCATCCTACGAGCAGTACTTC CASSIDSASYEQYF
TRBJ2-7 NA NA TRBV5-1 TGCGCCAGCAGTATCCAACAGGGTCAAACCTACGAGCAGTACTTC CASSIQQGQTYEQYF
TRBJ2-1 NA NA TRBV11-2 TGTGCCAGCAGCTTAGCGGTCAATGAGCAGTTCTTC CASSLAVNEQFF